The 18 T cell receptor beta chains below come from one sample, sequenced in a study of blood T cells in healthy people across ages. Primers used in a second PCR of roughly 6 to 12 cycles were a sample-barcoded 5' primer and a J-beta primer mix. TCRdb re-called the 5' RACE reads through MiXCR, storing one row per CDR3 protein. The table records about 720,000 distinct CDR3 sequences, 20% to 25% of them present only once. The same data also contributed to another study, on T cells of mothers and their children.

Sequencing was done on a sample of blood. Source of these receptors: a boy between 10 and 17 years old in good health.

This clonotype came up once. The rearrangement links TRBV11-1 to TRBJ2-1; possibly TRBD2 for D (6 bases). Germline V gene lookup returns CDR1 SGHAT and CDR2 FQDESV (reference sequence). Trimming removed 2 bases from V and 3 bases from J, with 11 bases in between. This CDR3 has 15 residues. In DNA, the CDR3 is TGTGCCAGCAGCTTATTTGGTAGCGGCTACAATGAGCAGTTCTTC. It yields the protein CASSLFGSGYNEQFF.

The V and J genes are TRBV20-1 and TRBJ2-5; D may be TRBD1 (5 bases). Trimming removed 3 bases from V and 3 bases from J, with 14 bases in between. The CDR3 covers 14 residues. CDR1 and CDR2 from the germline V gene are DFQATT and SNEGSKA (reference sequence). This CDR3 reads CSASKGYWEETQYF. CDR3 in DNA: TGCAGTGCTAGCAAGGGGTATTGGGAAGAGACCCAGTACTTC.

This clonotype has a handful of counts. The junction and the germline gene differ at one end; a read error may be behind it. The chain has TRBV7-9 and TRBJ2-7; TRBD1 agrees at 7 bases. The J call is in doubt because the DNA end fits TRBJ2-5 better. CDR3 size: 15 residues. Per the germline V gene, CDR1 is SEHNR and CDR2 is FQNEAQ (reference sequence). DNA of the CDR3: TGTGCCGGCAGCCCGCGAGGGGACAGTCAAGAGACCCAGTACTTC. Residues: CAGSPRGDSQETQYF.

The chain has TRBV7-6 and TRBJ2-5; D may match TRBD1 or TRBD2 (5 bases each). The end of the DNA is better explained by TRBJ2-7, so the J call may be wrong. The germline V gene encodes CDR1 SGHVS and CDR2 FNYEAQ. The CDR3 is 14 residues long. The CDR3 DNA reads TGTGCCAGCAGCGCCGGGACGGAAACCTACGAGCAGTACTTC. Residues: CASSAGTETYEQYF.

This chain uses TRBV9 with TRBJ2-3; the D is unclear. Trimming removed 0 bases at V and 0 bases at J, with 8 bases between. The CDR3 is 15 residues long. Germline V gene lookup returns CDR1 SGDLS and CDR2 YYNGEE. The CDR3 is CASSVESLSTDTQYF. CDR3 nucleotide sequence: TGTGCCAGCAGCGTAGAATCACTCAGCACAGATACGCAGTATTTT.

A few counts support this clonotype. The J gene is TRBJ1-1, the V gene TRBV29-1; D may be TRBD1 (6 bases). Trimming removed 6 bases from V and 3 bases from J, with 11 bases in between. Per germline, CDR1 SQVTM and CDR2 ANQGSEA. The length of the CDR3 is 12 residues. CDR3 sequence reads: CSVPGADTEAFF. CDR3 in DNA: TGCAGCGTCCCAGGGGCGGACACTGAAGCTTTCTTT. Combining the CDR3 with reference TRBV29-1 and TRBJ1-1 gives the whole variable domain SAVISQKPSRDICQRGTSLTIQCQVDSQVTMMFWYRQQPGQSLTLIATANQGSEATYESGFVIDKFPISRPNLTFSTLTVSNMSPEDSSIYLCSVPGADTEAFFGQGTRLTVV.

The genes are TRBV20-1 and TRBJ2-7; 8 bases agree with TRBD1. This CDR3 comprises 15 residues. Germline CDR1 is DFQATT and CDR2 is SNEGSKA (reference sequence). Trimming cost V 0 bases and J 5 bases; bases outside gene matches: 9. The CDR3 DNA is TGCAGTGCTAGAGATCACGGACAGGGTTCCCACGAGCAGTACTTC. Protein sequence: CSARDHGQGSHEQYF.

This clonotype has just a few counts. The J gene is TRBJ2-7, the V gene TRBV28; the D is unclear. Trimming removed 3 bases at V and 6 bases at J, with 9 bases between. The CDR3 length is 12 residues. Germline CDR1 MDHEN, CDR2 SYDVKM. CDR3 protein: CASSFVSTEQYF. As DNA, the CDR3 is TGTGCCAGCAGTTTCGTCTCGACCGAGCAGTACTTC.

The chain employs TRBV6-2 or TRBV6-3 and TRBJ2-5; D is perhaps TRBD2 (6 bases). The J call may be incorrect, as the DNA end agrees better with TRBJ2-1. This CDR3 is built from 16 residues. Germline CDR1 and CDR2: MNHEY and SVGEGT. This CDR3 is CASSLPLGGDYNEQFF. The CDR3 DNA reads as TGTGCCAGCAGTTTACCCTTGGGGGGTGACTACAATGAGCAGTTCTTC.

This clonotype was observed a few times. This CDR3 is CSAHRGGNNEQFF. The CDR3 region has the DNA TGCAGTGCTCATCGGGGGGGTAACAATGAGCAGTTCTTC. The chain carries TRBV20-1 and TRBJ2-1, with 8 bases identical to TRBD2. Germline V gene sequence: CDR1 DFQATT, CDR2 SNEGSKA (reference sequence). V lost 5 bases, J lost 5 bases, and 5 bases stayed unmatched. The CDR3 is 13 amino acids.

The CDR3 bases are TGCAGCGTTGCCAGGGGGCATGAAAAACTGTTTTTT. It encodes CSVARGHEKLFF. The chain uses TRBV29-1 and TRBJ1-4, with 8 bases lining up with TRBD1. V trimming: 4 bases; J trimming: 6 bases; junction bases outside the gene matches: 1. The CDR3 runs to 12 residues. Germline V gene lookup returns CDR1 SQVTM and CDR2 ANQGSEA. The full variable domain, in which reference TRBV29-1 and TRBJ1-4 provide the parts outside the CDR3, is SAVISQKPSRDICQRGTSLTIQCQVDSQVTMMFWYRQQPGQSLTLIATANQGSEATYESGFVIDKFPISRPNLTFSTLTVSNMSPEDSSIYLCSVARGHEKLFFGSGTQLSVL.

This clonotype was found a few times. The chain couples TRBV11-2 to TRBJ2-5, with D perhaps matching TRBD2 (5 bases). Per germline, CDR1 SGHAT and CDR2 FQNNGV. Trimming left V 4 bases short and J 3 bases short, with 15 bases between. The CDR3 spans 15 residues. CDR3 DNA sequence: TGTGCCAGCAGCTCGGATGGACTGGCAAAAGAGACCCAGTACTTC. Translated: CASSSDGLAKETQYF.

Regarding this clonotype: An end of the junction differs from the germline gene, which may be a read error. V is TRBV7-9 and J is TRBJ1-2; perhaps TRBD1 as D (6 bases). The V gene's germline CDR1 is SEHNR and CDR2 FQNEAQ (reference sequence). The CDR3 totals 13 residues. CDR3 protein: CASTLNEGDGYTF. In DNA, the CDR3 is TGTGCCAGCACCTTAAACGAGGGGGATGGCTACACCTTC.

This sequence joins TRBV2 and TRBJ1-1; D is uncertain. Trimming pared 4 bases from V and 6 bases from J, leaving 6 bases between. The CDR3 runs 11 residues. From germline, CDR1 is SNHLY and CDR2 FYNNEI. The CDR3: CASSVSAEAFF. The DNA of the CDR3 is TGTGCCAGCAGTGTCTCGGCTGAAGCTTTCTTT.

The chain employs TRBV7-9 and TRBJ2-7; a weak D match, TRBD1 (6 bases). This CDR3 has 14 amino acids. The V end lost 4 bases, the J end lost 6 bases, and 16 bases lay between the germline ends. Germline V lookup: CDR1 SEHNR, CDR2 FQNEAQ (reference sequence). In nucleotides, the CDR3 is TGTGCCAGCAGCTACCCCTGGACAGCATCCGAGCAGTACTTC. It is translated as CASSYPWTASEQYF.

The J gene is TRBJ2-3, the V gene TRBV7-2; D tentatively reads TRBD1 or TRBD2 (5 bases each). Germline assignment: CDR1 SGHTA and CDR2 FQGNSA. Trimming took 5 bases from V and 0 from J, leaving 12 bases between them. The CDR3 loop spans 15 amino acids. CDR3 amino acids: CASSPRDVSTDTQYF. CDR3 in DNA: TGTGCCAGCAGCCCCCGGGACGTTAGCACAGATACGCAGTATTTT.

This clonotype has more than one count but fewer than ten. The rearrangement uses TRBV7-9 and TRBJ2-5; 9 nucleotides align to TRBD1. The J call may be incorrect, as the DNA end agrees better with TRBJ2-7. Germline CDR1 reads SEHNR; CDR2 reads FQNEAQ (reference sequence). This CDR3 has 16 residues. In DNA, the CDR3 is TGTGCCAGCAGCCCCGGGACAGGGCGAAGCTCCTACGAGCAGTACTTC. Amino acids: CASSPGTGRSSYEQYF.

This clonotype showed up just a few times. The chain is built from TRBV7-9 and TRBJ1-1, with D hard to call. The length of the CDR3 is 12 residues. The V and J ends lost 2 bases and 3 bases respectively, with 4 bases between them. The germline V gene has CDR1 SEHNR and CDR2 FQNEAQ (reference sequence). As DNA, the CDR3 is TGTGCCAGCAGCTTATCGGACACTGAAGCTTTCTTT. Translating gives CASSLSDTEAFF.